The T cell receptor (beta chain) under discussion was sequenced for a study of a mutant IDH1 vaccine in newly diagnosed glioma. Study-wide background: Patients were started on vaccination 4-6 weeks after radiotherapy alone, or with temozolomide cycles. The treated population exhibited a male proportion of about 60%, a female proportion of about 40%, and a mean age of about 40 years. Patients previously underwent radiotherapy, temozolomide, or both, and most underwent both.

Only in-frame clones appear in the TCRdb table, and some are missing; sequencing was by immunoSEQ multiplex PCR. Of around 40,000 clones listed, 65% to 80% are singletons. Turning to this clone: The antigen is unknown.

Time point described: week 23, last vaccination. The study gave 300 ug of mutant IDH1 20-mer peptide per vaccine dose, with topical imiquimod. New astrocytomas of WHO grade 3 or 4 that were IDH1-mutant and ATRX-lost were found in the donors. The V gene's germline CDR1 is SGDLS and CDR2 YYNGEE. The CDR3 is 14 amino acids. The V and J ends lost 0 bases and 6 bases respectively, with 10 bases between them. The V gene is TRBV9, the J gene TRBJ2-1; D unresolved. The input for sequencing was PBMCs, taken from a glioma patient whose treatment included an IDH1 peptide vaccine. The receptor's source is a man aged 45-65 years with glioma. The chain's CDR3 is CASSVGRASNEQFF. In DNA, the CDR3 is TGTGCCAGCAGCGTAGGGCGCGCCTCCAATGAGCAGTTCTTC.